The present T cell receptor beta chain was sequenced within a study of graft-versus-host responses after intestinal transplantation. V lost 6 bases, J lost 0 bases, and 6 bases lay in between. Germline CDR1 and CDR2: MNHEY and SMNVEV (reference sequence). CDR3 size: 13 residues. A note on this clone: Its antigen is not identified. The sample carries other DNA sequences with the same CDR3.

This table comes from immunoSEQ multiplex PCR, and its TCRdb copy is limited to in-frame clones, with some not included. Of roughly 120,000 clones listed, 80% to 95% are singletons. Source: unstimulated CD8+ T cells sorted from spleen or lymph node cells, taken before intestinal transplant. The genes are TRBV27 and TRBJ1-5; D unresolved. This receptor was taken from a human donor who received an intestinal transplant. CDR3 residues: CASSLSSNQPQHF. The CDR3, as DNA: TGTGCCAGCAGCTTAAGTAGCAATCAGCCCCAGCATTTT.